This T cell receptor (beta chain) comes out of a study of blood T cell repertoires in COVID-19. Background on the study: Whether acute or convalescent, the COVID-19 samples came from the United States, Italy and Spain. PBMCs, B-cell-depleted T cells, or T cells were the source of the cDNA or gDNA that made up the material.

CDR3 size: 15 residues. V lost 4 bases to trimming and J lost 0 bases, with 8 bases between them. CDR1 and CDR2 from the germline V gene are SGHRS and YFSETQ. Original methodology: For nucleated cells, counts were estimated from reference gene primer amplification. Sequencing used immunoSEQ multiplex PCR; TCRdb keeps in-frame clones, though not all of them. V, J and clone size are those of that table, while D and trimming were read from the DNA. The sample holds 300,000 to 500,000 clones; 85% to 90% are singletons and the top ten take 0.97%. The clonotype was recovered from a woman aged 25-40 years with acute COVID-19. The sequenced material came from PBMCs or T cells enriched from blood (not recorded which). The rearrangement uses TRBV5-1 and TRBJ2-6; the D is unclear. CDR3 DNA: TGCGCCAGCAGCCCGACTTTCTCTGGGGCCAACGTCCTGACTTTC. Translated: CASSPTFSGANVLTF.